Listed below are T cell receptor beta chains from one sample, sequenced in a study of CD8+ T cells in alopecia areata. Assay used: immunoSEQ multiplex PCR; TCRdb lists only in-frame clones, some missing. The sample has about 150,000 clones, roughly 62% seen once. Sample: CD4+ T cells sorted from blood, taken at week 0. The source is a human donor with alopecia areata. The CDR3 runs from the conserved cysteine through the conserved F or W. The order of the fields is D gene, clone size, V gene, J gene, CDR3 DNA, CDR3 protein. A D gene is named only where the DNA matches it firmly. The size field is filled for only some rows; it gives once, few, many or a size class.

>TRBD1|-|TRBV29-1|TRBJ1-2
TGCAGCGCCGAACAGGGGGCCTATGGCTACACCTTC
CSAEQGAYGYTF
>-|medium-sized|TRBV18|TRBJ2-7
TGTGCCAGCTCACCAGCAGCCTACGAGCAGTACTTC
CASSPAAYEQYF
>TRBD1|-|TRBV2|TRBJ1-6
TGTGCCAGCAGCCCCCGGGACAGTTATAATTCACCCCTCCACTTT
CASSPRDSYNSPLHF
>-|-|TRBV18|TRBJ2-2
TGTGCCAGCTCACCAAGGAGCGGTGGCACCGGGGAGCTGTTTTTT
CASSPRSGGTGELFF
>-|-|TRBV30|TRBJ2-2
TGTGCCTGGAGTGGTGACACCGGCGGGGAGCTGTTTTTT
CAWSGDTGGELFF
>TRBD1|-|TRBV9|TRBJ2-3
TGTGCCAGCAGCGCCCACAGGGGAACTAGCACAGATACGCAGTATTTT
CASSAHRGTSTDTQYF
>-|few|TRBV5-1|TRBJ2-1
TGCGCCAGCAGCCCCCTCCCCGCCTCCGGCTCCTACAATGAGCAGTTCTTC
CASSPLPASGSYNEQFF
>TRBD2|-|TRBV11-3|TRBJ2-4
TGTGCCAGCAGCCTGGGACTAGTGGGGGACATAGCCAAAAACATTCAGTACTTC
CASSLGLVGDIAKNIQYF
>TRBD1|few|TRBV2|TRBJ2-7
TGTGCCAGCACGGGCCCAGGGGGCCACGAGCAGTACTTC
CASTGPGGHEQYF
>-|-|TRBV29-1|TRBJ2-3
TGCAGCGTTGGGGAGGGGACAAGCACAGATACGCAGTATTTT
CSVGEGTSTDTQYF
>TRBD1|few|TRBV6-5|TRBJ2-7
TGTGCCAGCAGTTCCCTGGGACAGGGTGACGCCTACGAGCAGTACTTC
CASSSLGQGDAYEQYF
>-|-|TRBV7-3|TRBJ2-2
TGTGCCAGCAGCTCAACTCCGGACGGCACCGGGGAGCTGTTTTTT
CASSSTPDGTGELFF
>-|-|TRBV29-1|TRBJ2-7
TGCAGCGTTGGAAGGATTGGTTCCTACGAGCAGTACTTC
CSVGRIGSYEQYF
>-|-|TRBV19|TRBJ1-2
TGTGCCAGTAGTACCACTGACAGACCTAACTATGGCTACACCTTC
CASSTTDRPNYGYTF
>-|few|TRBV29-1|TRBJ2-1
TGCAGCGCCATTAGCGGCTCGGGGGGCGATGAGCAGTTCTTC
CSAISGSGGDEQFF
>-|few|TRBV29-1|TRBJ1-5
TGCAGCGTTGAGGGGGGGGGTAATCAGCCCCAGCATTTT
CSVEGGGNQPQHF
>-|-|TRBV5-6|TRBJ2-2
TGTGCCAGCAGCTCGTTGACCAGGGATACCGGGGAGCTGTTTTTT
CASSSLTRDTGELFF
>TRBD1|-|TRBV4-2|TRBJ2-7
TGTGCCAGCAGCCAAGTACTGGGACAGGCCTACGAGCAGTACTTC
CASSQVLGQAYEQYF
>-|-|TRBV5-4|TRBJ2-1
TGTGCCAGCAGCCCAGGGGGGCTGAGCTCCTACAATGAGCAGTTCTTC
CASSPGGLSSYNEQFF
>-|-|TRBV25-1|TRBJ1-1
TGTGCCAGCGGCAGGGGTGTAGGCACTGAAGCTTTCTTT
CASGRGVGTEAFF
>-|-|TRBV5-4|TRBJ1-6
TGTGCCAGCAGCTTGAGGGAGGCCAATTCACCCCTCCACTTT
CASSLREANSPLHF
>TRBD2|few|TRBV14|TRBJ2-5
TGTGCCAGCAGCCAAGAACTAGCGGGGGTGGAGACCCAGTACTTC
CASSQELAGVETQYF
>-|-|TRBV30|TRBJ1-6
TGTGCCTGGAGTGGGTCTAGGGGTGGCCATAATTCACCCCTCCACTTT
CAWSGSRGGHNSPLHF
>TRBD1|-|TRBV6-5|TRBJ2-5
TGTGCCAGCAGTTACGGTGGGACAGGACGGGAGACCCAGTACTTC
CASSYGGTGRETQYF
>TRBD1|-|TRBV6-5|TRBJ2-5
TGTGCCAGCAGTTACTCGACAGGGAGTAGTAGGGAGACCCAGTACTTC
CASSYSTGSSRETQYF
>-|-|TRBV29-1|TRBJ1-3
TGCAGCGTTTCCGTTAGCTCTGGAAACACCATATATTTT
CSVSVSSGNTIYF
>-|-|TRBV19|TRBJ1-2
TGTGCCAGTACCCCGTCGGGGGGAGAGGGTGGCTACACCTTC
CASTPSGGEGGYTF
>-|-|TRBV7-7|TRBJ2-1
TGTGCTAGCAGCTTAGGTCCCGACAGGTCCTACAATGAGCAGTTCTTC
CASSLGPDRSYNEQFF
>TRBD1|few|TRBV5-6|TRBJ1-2
TGTGCCAGCAGCCCGGACAGGGCTAACTATGGCTACACCTTC
CASSPDRANYGYTF
>-|-|TRBV7-2|TRBJ1-5
TGTGCCAGCAGCCGAGTCGCGACGAGCACTCAGCCCCAGCATTTT
CASSRVATSTQPQHF
>-|-|TRBV29-1|TRBJ1-1
TGCAGCGTTGATATGGGAGGTGAAGCTTTCTTT
CSVDMGGEAFF
>-|-|TRBV9|TRBJ2-3
TGTGCCAGCAGCGCGGGCAGAGATACGCAGTATTTT
CASSAGRDTQYF
>-|-|TRBV30|TRBJ1-3
TGTGCCTGGATGGGTAATGGAAACACCATATATTTT
CAWMGNGNTIYF
>-|-|TRBV5-1|TRBJ1-5
TGCGCCAGCAGCTTGGGTAATAGCAATCAGCCCCAGCATTTT
CASSLGNSNQPQHF
>TRBD2|-|TRBV18|TRBJ2-5
TGTGCCAGCTCACCACCGGCTAGCGGCTTCCAAGAGACCCAGTACTTC
CASSPPASGFQETQYF
>-|-|TRBV23-1|TRBJ1-4
TGCGCCAGCAGACCTCCCGGGACGGAGAAAATGGAAAAACTGTTTTTT
CASRPPGTEKMEKLFF
>-|-|TRBV29-1|TRBJ2-7
TGCAGCGTTGGGTACAGGCCTTACTCCTACGAGCAGTACTTC
CSVGYRPYSYEQYF
>-|-|TRBV2|TRBJ1-2
TGTGCCAGTTCCCGGGCCGTGGATTATGGCTACACCTTC
CASSRAVDYGYTF
>-|-|TRBV18|TRBJ1-3
TGTGCCAGCTCACCAACATTACAGGGAATCTCTGGAAACACCATATATTTT
CASSPTLQGISGNTIYF
>TRBD1|once|TRBV4-3|TRBJ1-1
TGCGCCAGCAGCCAAGAGGGCAGGGGGCGAACTGAAGCTTTCTTT
CASSQEGRGRTEAFF
>TRBD2|-|TRBV10-3|TRBJ2-3
TGTGCCATCAGTAAAGCGGGGGACACAGATACGCAGTATTTT
CAISKAGDTDTQYF
>-|-|TRBV7-8|TRBJ2-7
TGTGCCAGCAGCGTCGCCGAACTCTCCTACGAGCAGTACTTC
CASSVAELSYEQYF
>TRBD1|-|TRBV5-1|TRBJ1-6
TGCGCCAGCAGCGTCACCGGGACAGGAGGGGATTCACCCCTCCACTTT
CASSVTGTGGDSPLHF
>-|-|TRBV7-9|TRBJ2-1
TGTGCCAGCACCCCCGACTGGAGCTCCTACAATGAGCAGTTCTTC
CASTPDWSSYNEQFF
>-|-|TRBV5-1|TRBJ2-7
TGCGCCAGCAGCTCCGATATAGGCGAGCAGTACTTC
CASSSDIGEQYF
>TRBD2|-|TRBV5-6|TRBJ2-7
TGTGCCAGCAGGGGTTGGGAGGGAGCCTACGAGCAGTACTTC
CASRGWEGAYEQYF
>-|-|TRBV5-6|TRBJ1-2
TGTGCCAGCAGCTACCGACGGACAGCTAACTATGGCTACACCTTC
CASSYRRTANYGYTF
>-|-|TRBV29-1|TRBJ1-6
TGCAGCGTCCAGGCAGGGTGGGGATCACCCCTCCACTTT
CSVQAGWGSPLHF
>-|-|TRBV30|TRBJ1-1
TGTGCCTGGAGTCAGGGTGGGGAGGCTTTCTTT
CAWSQGGEAFF
>-|-|TRBV19|TRBJ2-1
TGTGCCAGTAGTATAAAACGGGGAAGCTCCTACAATGAGCAGTTCTTC
CASSIKRGSSYNEQFF
>-|few|TRBV7-2|TRBJ1-3
TGTGCCAGCAGCTTACAGGGCGACGATTGGGGAAACACCATATATTTT
CASSLQGDDWGNTIYF
>-|-|TRBV7-9|TRBJ2-5
TGTGCCAGCAGCGTTGGGTCGGGACCAAGAGGAGAGACCCAGTACTTC
CASSVGSGPRGETQYF
>-|-|TRBV2|TRBJ1-2
TGTGCCAGCAGCCACAGGGATGGCTACACCTTC
CASSHRDGYTF
>-|-|TRBV30|TRBJ1-2
TGTGCCTGGAGTGCCCTTAACTATGGCTACACCTTC
CAWSALNYGYTF
>TRBD2|few|TRBV27|TRBJ2-7
TGTGCCAGCAGGCTGAGCGGGGCCACTGGCGAGCAGTACTTC
CASRLSGATGEQYF
>TRBD1|few|TRBV18|TRBJ2-7
TGTGCCAGCTCATCGGACAGGGCCGGCTACGAGCAGTACTTC
CASSSDRAGYEQYF
>TRBD2|-|TRBV29-1|TRBJ2-3
TGCAGCGTCGGGGGACTAGCGGGGGCCTGGGATACGCAGTATTTT
CSVGGLAGAWDTQYF
>-|-|TRBV14|TRBJ2-1
TGTGCCAGCAGCCAAGATCAGGGGCGGGTTTCCAATGAGCAGTTCTTC
CASSQDQGRVSNEQFF
>-|-|TRBV20-1|TRBJ2-7
TGCAGTGCTAGTGGAGGGGGGCTAGCCTTC
CSASGGGLAF